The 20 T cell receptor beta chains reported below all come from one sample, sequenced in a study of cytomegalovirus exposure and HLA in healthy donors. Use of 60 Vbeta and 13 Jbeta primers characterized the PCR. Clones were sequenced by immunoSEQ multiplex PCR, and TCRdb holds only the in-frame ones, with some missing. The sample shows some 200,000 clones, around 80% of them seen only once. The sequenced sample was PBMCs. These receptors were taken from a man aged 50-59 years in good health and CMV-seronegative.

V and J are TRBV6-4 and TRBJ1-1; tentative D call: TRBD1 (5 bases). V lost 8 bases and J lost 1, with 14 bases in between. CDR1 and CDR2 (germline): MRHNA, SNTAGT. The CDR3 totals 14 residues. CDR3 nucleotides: TGTGCCAGCCAGGCTAGCGGGGGGAACACTGAAGCTTTCTTT. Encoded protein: CASQASGGNTEAFF.

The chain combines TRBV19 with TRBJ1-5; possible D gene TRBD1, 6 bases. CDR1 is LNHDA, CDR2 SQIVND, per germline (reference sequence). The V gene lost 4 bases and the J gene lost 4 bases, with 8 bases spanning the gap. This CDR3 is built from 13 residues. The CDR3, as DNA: TGTGCCAGTAGTAGACAGGTTAATCAGCCCCAGCATTTT. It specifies CASSRQVNQPQHF.

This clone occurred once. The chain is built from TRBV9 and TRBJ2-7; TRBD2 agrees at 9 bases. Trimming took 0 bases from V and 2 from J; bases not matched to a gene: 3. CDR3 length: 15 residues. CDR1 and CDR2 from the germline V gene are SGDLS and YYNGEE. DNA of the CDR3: TGTGCCAGCAGCGTAGATACTAGCGGGCCCTACGAGCAGTACTTC. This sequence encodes CASSVDTSGPYEQYF.

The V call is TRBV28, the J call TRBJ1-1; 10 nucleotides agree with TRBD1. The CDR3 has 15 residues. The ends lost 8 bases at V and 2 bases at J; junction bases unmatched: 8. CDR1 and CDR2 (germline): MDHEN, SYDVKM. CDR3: CASLGDRGYNTEAFF. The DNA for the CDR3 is TGTGCCAGCTTAGGGGACAGGGGATATAACACTGAAGCTTTCTTT.

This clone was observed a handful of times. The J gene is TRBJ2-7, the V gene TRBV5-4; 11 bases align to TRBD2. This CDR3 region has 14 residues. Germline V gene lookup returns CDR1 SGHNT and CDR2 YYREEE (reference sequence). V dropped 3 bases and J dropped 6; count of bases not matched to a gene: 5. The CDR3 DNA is TGTGCCAGCAGCTCGAGACTAGCGGGAAGCGAGCAGTACTTC. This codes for CASSSRLAGSEQYF.

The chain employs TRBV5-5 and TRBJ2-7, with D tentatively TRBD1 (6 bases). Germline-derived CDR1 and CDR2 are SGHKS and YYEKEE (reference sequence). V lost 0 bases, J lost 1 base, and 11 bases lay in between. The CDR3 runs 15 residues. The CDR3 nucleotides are TGTGCCAGCAGCTTGGTGTGGCAGGGGTCCTACGAGCAGTACTTC. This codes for CASSLVWQGSYEQYF.

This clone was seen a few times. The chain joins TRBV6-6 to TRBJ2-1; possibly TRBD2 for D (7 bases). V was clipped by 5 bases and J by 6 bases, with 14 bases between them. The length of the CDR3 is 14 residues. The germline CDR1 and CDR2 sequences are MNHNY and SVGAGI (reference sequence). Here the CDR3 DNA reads TGTGCCAGCAGTCAGACGGGGGGCCCCAATGAGCAGTTCTTC. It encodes CASSQTGGPNEQFF.

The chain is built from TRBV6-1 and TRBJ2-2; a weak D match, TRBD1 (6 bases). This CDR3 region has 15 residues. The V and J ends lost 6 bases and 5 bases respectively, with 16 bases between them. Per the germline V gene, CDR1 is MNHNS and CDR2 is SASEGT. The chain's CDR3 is CASRSAGAGTGELFF. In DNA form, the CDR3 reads TGTGCCAGCAGGTCCGCAGGGGCCGGGACCGGGGAGCTGTTTTTT.

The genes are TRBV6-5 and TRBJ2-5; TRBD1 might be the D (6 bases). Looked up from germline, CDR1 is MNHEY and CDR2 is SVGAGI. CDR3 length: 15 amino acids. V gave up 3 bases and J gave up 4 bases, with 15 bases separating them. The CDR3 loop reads CASSYGTLRGETQYF. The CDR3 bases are TGTGCCAGCAGTTATGGGACACTAAGGGGAGAGACCCAGTACTTC.

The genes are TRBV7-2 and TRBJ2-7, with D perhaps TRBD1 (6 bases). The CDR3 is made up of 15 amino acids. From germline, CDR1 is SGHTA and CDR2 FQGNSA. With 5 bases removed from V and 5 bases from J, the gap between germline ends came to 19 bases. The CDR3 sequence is CASSQGSASRHEQYF. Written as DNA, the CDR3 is TGTGCCAGCAGCCAGGGGTCTGCTTCTAGACACGAGCAGTACTTC.

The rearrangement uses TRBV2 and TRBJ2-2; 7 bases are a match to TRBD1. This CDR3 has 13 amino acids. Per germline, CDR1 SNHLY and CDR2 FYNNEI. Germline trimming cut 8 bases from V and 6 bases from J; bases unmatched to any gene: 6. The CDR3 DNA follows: TGTGCCAGCCAGACAGGGAAGGCCGGGGAGCTGTTTTTT. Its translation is CASQTGKAGELFF.

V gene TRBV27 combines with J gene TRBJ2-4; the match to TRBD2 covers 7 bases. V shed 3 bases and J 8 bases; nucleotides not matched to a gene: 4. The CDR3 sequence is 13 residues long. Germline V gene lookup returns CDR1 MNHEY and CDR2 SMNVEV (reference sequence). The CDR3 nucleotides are TGTGCCAGCAGTTTTGGAGGGAGGGACATTCAGTACTTC. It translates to CASSFGGRDIQYF.

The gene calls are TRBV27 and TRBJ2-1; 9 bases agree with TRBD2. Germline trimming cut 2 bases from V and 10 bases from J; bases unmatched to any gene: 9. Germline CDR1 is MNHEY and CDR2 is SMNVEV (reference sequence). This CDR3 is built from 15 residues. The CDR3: CASSLNAGGLGEQFF. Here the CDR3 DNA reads TGTGCCAGCAGTTTAAACGCGGGAGGGCTGGGGGAGCAGTTCTTC.

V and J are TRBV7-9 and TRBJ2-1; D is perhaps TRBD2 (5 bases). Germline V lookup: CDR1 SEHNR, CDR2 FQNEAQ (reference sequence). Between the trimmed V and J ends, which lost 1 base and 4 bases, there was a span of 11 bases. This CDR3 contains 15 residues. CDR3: CASSLVVASYNEQFF. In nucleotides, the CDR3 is TGTGCCAGCAGCTTAGTGGTAGCGTCGTACAATGAGCAGTTCTTC.

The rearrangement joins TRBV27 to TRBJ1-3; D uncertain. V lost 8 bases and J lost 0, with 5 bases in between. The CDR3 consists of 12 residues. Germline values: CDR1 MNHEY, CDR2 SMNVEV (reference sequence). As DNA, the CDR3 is TGTGCCAGCCGGAGCTCTGGAAACACCATATATTTT. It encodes CASRSSGNTIYF.

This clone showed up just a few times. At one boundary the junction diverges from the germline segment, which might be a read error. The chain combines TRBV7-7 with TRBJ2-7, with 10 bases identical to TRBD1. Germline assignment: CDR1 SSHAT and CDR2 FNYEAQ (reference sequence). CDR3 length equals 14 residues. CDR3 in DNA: TGTGCTAGCAGCCCCGGGACAGGGGCCCACGAGCAGTACTTC. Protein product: CASSPGTGAHEQYF.

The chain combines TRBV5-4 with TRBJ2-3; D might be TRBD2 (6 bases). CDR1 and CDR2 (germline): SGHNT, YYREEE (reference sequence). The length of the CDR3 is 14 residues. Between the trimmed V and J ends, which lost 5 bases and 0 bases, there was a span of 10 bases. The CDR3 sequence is CASRWLASTDTQYF. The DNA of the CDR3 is TGTGCCAGCAGGTGGCTAGCGAGCACAGATACGCAGTATTTT.

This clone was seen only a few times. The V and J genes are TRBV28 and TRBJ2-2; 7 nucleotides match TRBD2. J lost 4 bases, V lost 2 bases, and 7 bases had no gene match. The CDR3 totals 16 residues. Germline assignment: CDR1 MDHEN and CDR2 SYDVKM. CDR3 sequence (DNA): TGTGCCAGCAGTTTAGGGGAGGGCCTTATCACCGGGGAGCTGTTTTTT. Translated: CASSLGEGLITGELFF.

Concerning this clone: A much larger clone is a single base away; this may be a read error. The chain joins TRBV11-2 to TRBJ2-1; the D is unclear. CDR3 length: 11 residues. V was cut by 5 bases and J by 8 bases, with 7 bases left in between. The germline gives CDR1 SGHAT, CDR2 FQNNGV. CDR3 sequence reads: CASSPYYEQFF. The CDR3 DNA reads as TGTGCCAGCAGCCCATACTATGAGCAGTTCTTC.

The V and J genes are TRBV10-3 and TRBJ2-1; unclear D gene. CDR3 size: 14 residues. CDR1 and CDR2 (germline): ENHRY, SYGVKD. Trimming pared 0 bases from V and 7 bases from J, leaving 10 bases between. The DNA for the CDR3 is TGTGCCATCAGTGAGTCGGCTTACAGTAATGAGCAGTTCTTC. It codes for CAISESAYSNEQFF.